Presented here are 29 T cell receptor beta chains from one specimen sequenced in a study of cytomegalovirus exposure and HLA in healthy donors. PCR was performed using 60 Vbeta and 13 Jbeta primers. Method: immunoSEQ multiplex PCR; TCRdb's copy keeps in-frame clones and lacks some. Counted here are 150,000 to 200,000 clones, around 75% occurring once; the ten biggest clones make up less than 6%. Source material: PBMCs. All receptors derive from a woman in her 30s in good health and CMV-seropositive.

The chain links TRBV27 to TRBJ2-7, with a possible D match to TRBD2 (6 bases). Germline V gene sequence: CDR1 MNHEY, CDR2 SMNVEV (reference sequence). V was trimmed by 4 bases and J by 2 bases, leaving 24 bases between them. The CDR3 is made up of 18 amino acids. The CDR3 coding sequence is TGTGCCAGCAGTTCGTTGGTAGCGGACACCGCGAAACCCTACGAGCAGTACTTC. Residues: CASSSLVADTAKPYEQYF.

The chain recombines TRBV5-6 with TRBJ2-1, with 7 nucleotides matching TRBD1. The CDR3 is made up of 14 amino acids. J was trimmed by 4 bases and V by 1 base; bases with no gene match: 2. The germline gives CDR1 SGHDT, CDR2 YYEEEE. The CDR3 here is CASSLSGGYNEQFF. The CDR3 DNA sequence: TGTGCCAGCAGCTTGTCAGGGGGTTACAATGAGCAGTTCTTC.

The chain uses TRBV11-3 and TRBJ2-7; 7 nucleotides line up with TRBD1. The CDR3 runs 14 residues. Germline V gene data show CDR1 as SGHNT and CDR2 as YENEEA. V trimming: 1 base; J trimming: 3 bases; junction bases outside the gene matches: 3. The CDR3 protein is CASSLGGQVYEQYF. The CDR3 DNA follows: TGTGCCAGCAGCTTAGGAGGACAGGTCTACGAGCAGTACTTC.

V gene TRBV6-1 combines with J gene TRBJ1-6, with 8 nucleotides matching TRBD1. CDR1 and CDR2 (germline): MNHNS, SASEGT. The CDR3 sequence is 14 residues long. With 10 bases clipped from V and 9 bases from J, the junction kept 11 bases outside the gene matches. This CDR3 is CATLETGGGSPLHF. The CDR3 nucleotides are TGTGCCACACTGGAAACAGGGGGAGGTTCACCCCTCCACTTT.

The chain has TRBV7-8 and TRBJ1-1; D is unclear. This CDR3 contains 12 residues. The V end lost 5 bases, the J end lost 4 bases, and 8 bases lay between the germline ends. CDR1 and CDR2 from the germline V gene are SGHVS and FQNEAQ. This CDR3 is CASSRGPTEAFF. CDR3 sequence (DNA): TGTGCCAGCAGCCGAGGGCCCACTGAAGCTTTCTTT.

J is TRBJ2-7 and V is TRBV6-5, with D possibly TRBD1 on 6 matching bases. The germline V and J ends were trimmed by 6 bases and 2 bases, with 14 bases remaining between them. In germline, CDR1 is MNHEY, CDR2 SVGAGI. CDR3 size: 14 residues. The CDR3 DNA sequence: TGTGCCAGCAGCCTTATTCGGGACACCTACGAGCAGTACTTC. It codes for CASSLIRDTYEQYF.

The chain is built from TRBV5-1 and TRBJ2-5; TRBD1 matches at 9 bases. The CDR3 totals 16 residues. Germline values: CDR1 SGHRS, CDR2 YFSETQ. Trimming at V came to 2 bases and at J to 4 bases, leaving 9 bases not matched to a gene. DNA of the CDR3: TGCGCCAGCAGCTTCCGGACAGGGGAAGTGAGAGAGACCCAGTACTTC. This codes for CASSFRTGEVRETQYF.

This rearrangement joins TRBV5-4 to TRBJ2-7, with D possibly being TRBD1 (6 bases). The V end lost 0 bases, the J end lost 2 bases, and 9 bases lay between the germline ends. The CDR3 extends over 14 amino acids. Germline CDR1 SGHNT, CDR2 YYREEE (reference sequence). The CDR3 sequence is CASSLEGHTYEQYF. For the CDR3, the DNA is TGTGCCAGCAGCTTGGAGGGACATACCTACGAGCAGTACTTC.

A few counts support this clone. The V gene is TRBV28, the J gene TRBJ2-1; 11 nucleotides line up with TRBD2. CDR1 is MDHEN and CDR2 is SYDVKM in the germline V gene. The CDR3 is 16 amino acids. After removal of 6 bases from V and 4 bases from J, the junction contained 8 bases not matched to a gene. The CDR3, as DNA: TGTGCCAGCAGCCCATTGTTAGCGGGAGGGTACAATGAGCAGTTCTTC. This gives the protein CASSPLLAGGYNEQFF. The whole variable domain, filled in from reference TRBV28 and TRBJ2-1, reads DVKVTQSSRYLVKRTGEKVFLECVQDMDHENMFWYRQDPGLGLRLIYFSYDVKMKEKGDIPEGYSVSREKKERFSLILESASTNQTSMYLCASSPLLAGGYNEQFFGPGTRLTVL.

The chain has TRBV28 and TRBJ2-3; perhaps TRBD1 as D (6 bases). This CDR3 spans 15 amino acids. CDR1 is MDHEN, CDR2 SYDVKM, per germline. V dropped 5 bases and J dropped 0 bases, with 12 bases sitting between them. The CDR3 protein is CASSIGTPSTDTQYF. For the CDR3, the DNA is TGTGCCAGCAGTATTGGGACACCGAGCACAGATACGCAGTATTTT.

This chain uses TRBV7-9 with TRBJ2-5; 8 positions match TRBD2. The CDR3 runs to 15 residues. V lost 5 bases, J lost 2 bases, and 7 bases stayed unmatched. Germline assignment: CDR1 SEHNR and CDR2 FQNEAQ (reference sequence). The CDR3 region has the DNA TGTGCCAGCAGCATTAATGCGGGAGGTCAAGAGACCCAGTACTTC. Protein product: CASSINAGGQETQYF.

Here the CDR3 reads CASKTSGRYQETQYF. CDR3 sequence (DNA): TGTGCCAGCAAGACTAGCGGTCGGTACCAAGAGACCCAGTACTTC. V and J are TRBV27 and TRBJ2-5; TRBD2 agrees at 9 bases. CDR1 and CDR2 (germline): MNHEY, SMNVEV (reference sequence). This CDR3 contains 15 residues. The V and J ends lost 7 bases and 0 bases, in that order; junction bases with no gene match: 6.

This clone was counted between two and nine times. The genes are TRBV27 and TRBJ2-5; no firm D call. This CDR3 has 13 amino acids. Trimming shortened V by 5 bases and J by 4 bases, and 11 bases separated the two germline ends. Germline CDR1 reads MNHEY; CDR2 reads SMNVEV (reference sequence). In nucleotides, the CDR3 is TGTGCCAGCAGTCCCGGCCCGGGAGAGACCCAGTACTTC. It translates to CASSPGPGETQYF.

This clone appeared a few times. The chain joins TRBV18 to TRBJ1-3, with a possible D match to TRBD1 (5 bases). Germline V gene sequence: CDR1 KGHSH, CDR2 LQKENI. CDR3 length: 15 amino acids. V lost 0 bases and J 2 bases, leaving 8 bases between the germline ends. CDR3 nucleotides: TGTGCCAGCTCACCACCAGGGGTACCTGGAAACACCATATATTTT. Protein: CASSPPGVPGNTIYF. Based on the CDR3 plus reference TRBV18 and TRBJ1-3, the full variable domain is NAGVMQNPRHLVRRRGQEARLRCSPMKGHSHVYWYRQLPEEGLKFMVYLQKENIIDESGMPKERFSAEFPKEGPSILRIQQVVRGDSAAYFCASSPPGVPGNTIYFGEGSWLTVV.

The chain has TRBV7-9 and TRBJ2-3; the match to TRBD2 covers 9 bases. Per germline, CDR1 SEHNR and CDR2 FQNEAQ (reference sequence). V was pared by 6 bases and J by 0 bases, with 13 bases of the junction left unmatched. The CDR3 runs 18 residues. The DNA of the CDR3 is TGTGCCAGCAGTCGACACCCCGGGACTAGCCGTAGCACAGATACGCAGTATTTT. Its translation: CASSRHPGTSRSTDTQYF.

V is TRBV6-1 and J is TRBJ2-4, with D maybe TRBD2 (6 bases). CDR1 MNHNS and CDR2 SASEGT come from the germline V gene. CDR3 length: 18 amino acids. Trimming pared 0 bases from V and 3 bases from J, leaving 18 bases between. CDR3 region: CASSEATVVGLDKNIQYF. In nucleotides, the CDR3 is TGTGCCAGCAGTGAAGCTACGGTTGTGGGACTTGACAAAAACATTCAGTACTTC.

This clone was seen a single time. V is TRBV28 and J is TRBJ1-2, with unresolved D. The CDR3 covers 13 residues. CDR1 and CDR2 (germline): MDHEN, SYDVKM. The V end lost 6 bases, the J end lost 5 bases, and 13 bases lay between the germline ends. The CDR3 sequence: CASSRGPLYGYTF. CDR3 nucleotides: TGTGCCAGCAGCCGAGGGCCTCTTTATGGCTACACCTTC.

This chain uses TRBV10-2 with TRBJ2-7; tentative D call: TRBD2 (5 bases). V gave up 2 bases and J gave up 4 bases, with 9 bases separating them. CDR1 and CDR2 from the germline V gene are WSHSY and SAAADI. The length of the CDR3 is 13 residues. The CDR3 region is CASSEGLAYEQYF. CDR3 nucleotides: TGCGCCAGCAGTGAGGGACTCGCGTACGAGCAGTACTTC.

The chain uses TRBV6-5 and TRBJ2-5; D is unclear. The CDR3 spans 13 residues. CDR1 is MNHEY and CDR2 is SVGAGI in the germline V gene. V was shortened by 0 bases and J by 6 bases, with 8 bases between the two germline ends. CDR3: CASSYSTLQTQYF. CDR3 nucleotides: TGTGCCAGCAGTTACTCGACTCTGCAGACCCAGTACTTC.

This clone is a singleton in its sample. The chain combines TRBV27 with TRBJ2-7; D possibly corresponds to TRBD1 (6 bases). The CDR3 covers 15 residues. Trimming pared 5 bases from V and 1 base from J, leaving 15 bases between. Per the germline V gene, CDR1 is MNHEY and CDR2 is SMNVEV (reference sequence). CDR3 region: CASSRDTFSSYEQYF. CDR3 DNA: TGTGCCAGCAGTCGGGACACCTTTTCGTCCTACGAGCAGTACTTC.

In this sample, this clone turned up a few times. The chain is built from TRBV6-1 and TRBJ2-7, with D maybe TRBD1 (6 bases). Germline V gene sequence: CDR1 MNHNS, CDR2 SASEGT. V was trimmed by 1 base and J by 5 bases, leaving 9 bases between them. The CDR3 length is 13 residues. DNA of the CDR3: TGTGCCAGCAGTGAAGGGCAGGGGAACGAGCAGTACTTC. Amino acids: CASSEGQGNEQYF.

This clone has only a few counts. The rearrangement links TRBV5-1 to TRBJ2-3, with D possibly matching TRBD1 (5 bases). Deletions cut 7 bases from V and 3 bases from J, with 15 bases between. This CDR3 is 14 amino acids long. Germline CDR1 is SGHRS and CDR2 is YFSETQ. The DNA for the CDR3 is TGCGCCAGCCCCGGCAGGGAAGAGACAGATACGCAGTATTTT. Translating gives CASPGREETDTQYF.

V gene TRBV7-9 combines with J gene TRBJ1-5; 9 bases match TRBD1. The CDR3 covers 15 residues. Germline V gives CDR1 SEHNR, CDR2 FQNEAQ (reference sequence). V was clipped by 1 base and J by 6 bases; unmatched bases: 4. CDR3 sequence: CASSLGGQGFQPQHF. The CDR3 nucleotides are TGTGCCAGCAGCTTAGGGGGACAGGGCTTTCAGCCCCAGCATTTT.

This chain links TRBV6-5 with TRBJ2-5, with TRBD1 matching over 8 bases. Near its end, the DNA agrees better with TRBJ2-7, so the J call may be wrong. Germline CDR1 is MNHEY and CDR2 is SVGAGI. CDR3 length: 14 amino acids. CDR3 in DNA: TGTGCCAGCAGTCTGAGGACAGGGTGGGACGAGCAGTACTTC. This codes for CASSLRTGWDEQYF.

The chain couples TRBV2 to TRBJ2-2; 7 bases are a match to TRBD1. The trim removed 5 bases at V and 6 bases at J, leaving 12 bases unmatched. Germline values: CDR1 SNHLY, CDR2 FYNNEI. The length of the CDR3 is 16 residues. The CDR3 loop reads CASSMSGQRGAGELFF. The CDR3 coding sequence is TGTGCCAGCAGTATGTCGGGACAGAGGGGTGCCGGGGAGCTGTTTTTT.

This clone came up a few times. The chain combines TRBV6-5 with TRBJ2-7; 10 nucleotides match TRBD2. Germline CDR1 reads MNHEY; CDR2 reads SVGAGI. The CDR3 consists of 14 residues. Trimming took 2 bases from V and 2 from J; bases not matched to a gene: 0. In DNA, the CDR3 is TGTGCCAGCAGTTACACTAGCGGGACCTACGAGCAGTACTTC. This translates into CASSYTSGTYEQYF.

This sequence joins TRBV7-2 and TRBJ1-2, with D uncertain. There are 14 residues in the CDR3. CDR1 and CDR2 from the germline V gene are SGHTA and FQGNSA. Trimming left V 3 bases short and J 1 base short, with 9 bases between. The CDR3 sequence is CASSLPGLNYGYTF. In DNA form, the CDR3 reads TGTGCCAGCAGCTTGCCAGGTCTTAACTATGGCTACACCTTC.

The chain uses TRBV27 and TRBJ2-1; 7 bases agree with TRBD1. With V trimmed by 4 bases and J by 9 bases, 12 bases remained unmatched. This CDR3 comprises 15 residues. Germline-derived CDR1 and CDR2 are MNHEY and SMNVEV (reference sequence). CDR3 loop: CASSSRQGRTGEQFF. DNA for the CDR3: TGTGCCAGCAGTTCTCGACAGGGAAGGACGGGTGAGCAGTTCTTC.

V and J are TRBV6-1 and TRBJ1-1; the D is unclear. Germline V gene sequence: CDR1 MNHNS, CDR2 SASEGT. The CDR3 is 12 residues long. Trimming removed 5 bases from V and 8 bases from J, with 12 bases in between. The CDR3 here is CASSPMTREAFF. In DNA form, the CDR3 reads TGTGCCAGCAGTCCCATGACACGAGAAGCTTTCTTT.